These 7 T cell receptor beta chains were sequenced from one sample in a study of beta chain features in type 1 diabetes. Study-wide points: A moderate, significant TCRB CDR3 shortening appeared in type 1 diabetes across four CD4+ subsets.

Sequenced material consisted of expressed TCRB transcripts (all of the isolated RNA was reverse transcribed). TCRdb's table, derived via immunoSEQ multiplex PCR, lists solely in-frame clones and lacks some. The data contain hundreds of thousands of clones, 11% to 15% of them singletons. No antigens are known for them. Specimen: naive CD4+ T cells from blood. These receptors originate from a man aged 18 to 30 with type 1 diabetes.

The V and J genes are TRBV6-6 and TRBJ2-7, with 10 bases aligning to TRBD1. V lost 6 bases and J lost 2; bases outside the gene matches: 10. The CDR3 totals 16 residues. Germline CDR1 is MNHNY and CDR2 is SVGAGI (reference sequence). The CDR3 spells CASSDTSGTGAYEQYF. The CDR3 DNA sequence: TGTGCCAGCAGCGACACCTCCGGGACAGGGGCCTACGAGCAGTACTTC.

This clone has only a few counts. V and J are TRBV4-2 and TRBJ1-4; D call uncertain. V was cut by 3 bases and J by 15 bases, with 14 bases left in between. The germline V gene has CDR1 LGHNA and CDR2 YNFKEQ. There are 12 residues in the CDR3. CDR3 residues: CASSHRSGWVFF. DNA of the CDR3: TGTGCCAGCAGCCACCGCTCAGGTTGGGTGTTTTTT.

The J gene is TRBJ2-1, the V gene TRBV7-2; 9 nucleotides line up with TRBD2. Germline V gene lookup returns CDR1 SGHTA and CDR2 FQGNSA. Unmatched junction bases numbered 10, after V lost 1 base and J lost 12 bases. The length of the CDR3 is 15 residues. In nucleotides, the CDR3 is TGTGCCAGCAGCTTAGAAGTTAGCGGGAGAGGGGGGCAGTTCTTC. Translated: CASSLEVSGRGGQFF.

This clone showed up just a few times. The chain joins TRBV4-1 to TRBJ1-3; D is uncertain. Germline V gene lookup returns CDR1 MGHRA and CDR2 YSYEKL. Trimming cost V 8 bases and J 1 base, with 9 bases left between them. There are 13 residues in the CDR3. The CDR3 DNA follows: TGCGCCAGCGGCGCCTGGTCTGGAAACACCATATATTTT. Its protein is CASGAWSGNTIYF.

This clone occurred a few times. Sequence at one end of the junction differs from germline and may be a read error. The chain combines TRBV2 with TRBJ2-5, with D perhaps TRBD1 (5 bases). Germline CDR1 reads SNHLY; CDR2 reads FYNNEI. The CDR3 has 13 amino acids. The CDR3 DNA is TGTGCCAGCGGTGAAGCCTGGGGCGAGACCCAGTACTTC. Translating it yields CASGEAWGETQYF.

This chain joins TRBV7-2 and TRBJ1-1; unclear D gene. The CDR3 spans 16 residues. Trimming stripped 1 base from V and 0 bases from J, with 12 bases between. Germline V CDR1 and CDR2: SGHTA, FQGNSA. This chain's CDR3 is CASSLVRAGLNTEAFF. The DNA of the CDR3 is TGTGCCAGCAGCTTAGTTCGGGCAGGCCTGAACACTGAAGCTTTCTTT.

V is TRBV7-9 and J is TRBJ2-7, with 9 positions matching TRBD1. The trim removed 3 bases at V and 5 bases at J, leaving 5 bases unmatched. The CDR3 has 14 amino acids. In germline, CDR1 is SEHNR, CDR2 FQNEAQ (reference sequence). CDR3 sequence: CASSLRTGDHEQYF. The CDR3, as DNA: TGTGCCAGCAGCTTGAGGACAGGGGACCACGAGCAGTACTTC.